This T cell receptor beta chain was found in a study of CD8 T cells in ankylosing spondylitis. For TCR beta, libraries came from quantitative 5'-RACE with molecular barcodes. TCRdb itself ran the 5' RACE reads through MiXCR, one entry per CDR3 protein. Found here are about 130,000 distinct CDR3 sequences, roughly 7.3% of them singletons; the top ten hold more than 9%. Overall study results and limits: Clones tied to disease were said to be significantly enriched in matched ankylosing spondylitis synovial fluid.

This clonotype was seen repeatedly, ten times or more. Its specificity is unknown. Germline V gene sequence: CDR1 DFQATT, CDR2 SNEGSKA (reference sequence). With V trimmed by 0 bases and J by 5 bases, 7 bases remained unmatched. The CDR3 is made up of 15 amino acids. The rearrangement joins TRBV20-1 to TRBJ2-1; TRBD2 matches 7 bases. Sequenced sample: blood, either unsorted or a sorted T cell fraction (not recorded which). This clonotype was sampled from a male donor with ankylosing spondylitis or in good health (not recorded which). The CDR3 loop is CSARDRLAWDNEQFF. CDR3 DNA: TGCAGTGCTAGAGATAGACTAGCCTGGGACAATGAGCAGTTCTTC.